This T cell receptor beta chain was retrieved from a study of T cells in Graves' hyperthyroidism and ophthalmopathy. It was RNA transcripts that yielded the amplified TCR beta CDR3 regions. HTBI primers were used for first-round RT-PCR of the TCR CDR3. TCRdb recomputed calls from the multiplex PCR reads with MiXCR, one row per CDR3 protein. Seen here are 600,000 to 850,000 distinct CDR3 sequences, about 19% observed once, and the top ten hold approximately 16%. At least ten counts were recorded for this clonotype. This CDR3 region has 15 residues. V dropped 3 bases and J dropped 4 bases, with 15 bases sitting between them.

The material sequenced was blood. V gene TRBV12-3 or TRBV12-4 combines with J gene TRBJ1-1; D is possibly TRBD1 (6 bases). This TCR derives from a woman aged 45-65 years with Graves' hyperthyroidism that later progressed to Graves' ophthalmopathy. CDR3 sequence reads: CASSLIGGRSTEAFF. DNA of the CDR3: TGTGCCAGCAGTTTGATTGGGGGCAGGAGCACTGAAGCTTTCTTT.